This TCR beta chain came from a study of response to subunit inactivated influenza vaccine (dated by TCRdb to 2016 to 2018). Study-level background: The study used deep quantitative T cell receptor repertoire profiling to track responses to a trivalent subunit inactivated influenza vaccine.

Paper-wide results and their limitations: It was suggested by the authors that each seasonal influenza vaccination may recruit only a limited number of new T cells.

Comments on this clonotype: Its cognate antigen has yet to be identified. Per-base qualities were not stored, and no clone one base away is much larger.

Library preparation was by RT-PCR. Sequencing was performed on an Illumina HiSeq 2500. The raw public reads went through TCRdb reprocessing: fastp at Q25, MiXCR clone calling, in-frame beta chains kept. Under each unique CDR3 protein, matching rows form one entry showing the most common genes and DNA. Across this sample there are hundreds of thousands of distinct CDR3 sequences, with roughly 18% seen only once. In total, the top ten clones hold 11% of the sample. The TCR comes from a man aged 50 to 60 who received an inactivated influenza vaccine. Donor details come from another sample of the same person, matched by shared clones. This material consisted of PBMCs from blood, taken roughly 5 days after vaccination.

The DNA is as follows: TGTGCCATCAGTGAGACACTAGCGGGGGTTCTGTACTTC. This gives the protein CAISETLAGVLYF. The sequence joins TRBV10-3 to TRBJ2-7; 11 central nucleotides agree with TRBD2. The CDR3 goes from the cysteine to the phenylalanine over 13 residues. Just CDR3 DNA is preserved here, 39 bases in frame from base 1. V and J are trimmed by 2 bases and 12 bases, and the gene matches miss 6 bases of the junction. As encoded in the germline V gene, CDR1 is ENHRY while CDR2 is SYGVKD.